This T cell receptor beta chain was captured in a study of blood T cell repertoires in COVID-19. This clone was counted a few times. This study enrolled people aged 18 to 89 from about two dozen US geographic areas. Categorization into cohorts depended on clinical history that participants reported. Symptom resolution, clearance, or two negative PCRs marked the recovered donors of Cohort 3. In the authors' methods: Amplified reference gene primers provided the basis for estimating nucleated cell counts. Sequenced by immunoSEQ multiplex PCR; TCRdb stores in-frame clones only, minus some. From that table come the V and J calls and clone size; the DNA was used to work out D and trimming. The table includes 390,000 or so clones, roughly 80% detected once. The clonotype originates from a woman in her fifties or sixties who had recovered from COVID-19. Material: PBMCs or T cells enriched from blood (not recorded which).

Here the CDR3 reads CSVEAYRRGRNYGYTF. The DNA of the CDR3 is TGCAGCGTTGAAGCATATCGCAGGGGCCGGAACTATGGCTACACCTTC. The chain is built from TRBV29-1 and TRBJ1-2, with TRBD1 as a possible D gene (6 bases). The CDR3 extends over 16 amino acids. CDR1 SQVTM and CDR2 ANQGSEA come from the germline V gene. Trimming shortened V by 1 base and J by 2 bases, and 17 bases separated the two germline ends.